The 8 T cell receptor beta chains listed next were all sequenced from one sample in a study of siplizumab effects on memory and regulatory T cells. Assay used: immunoSEQ multiplex PCR; TCRdb lists only in-frame clones, some missing. Of some 97,000 clones in the sample, approximately 92% were seen once. The sequencing input was CD4+ T cells sorted from blood. Receptor source: a human donor in good health. Some clones in this sample may be carry-over from other donors' samples.

The V and J genes are TRBV12-5 and TRBJ1-2; 9 bases line up with TRBD1. J gave up 4 bases and V 6 bases, and 6 bases lay outside the gene matches. The germline V gene has CDR1 LGHNT and CDR2 FRNRAP. This CDR3 region has 14 residues. The CDR3 here is CASGLGQGTYGYTF. Written as DNA, the CDR3 is TGTGCTAGTGGACTAGGACAGGGGACCTATGGCTACACCTTC.

The chain is built from TRBV7-3 and TRBJ2-1; TRBD1 matches 8 bases. This CDR3 comprises 15 residues. The germline V gene has CDR1 SGHTA and CDR2 FQGTGA. The V segment lost 4 bases and the J segment 7 bases; nucleotides outside the gene matches: 9. For the CDR3, the DNA is TGTGCCAGCAGCTCCCAGGGGGCGCGATTGAATGAGCAGTTCTTC. This gives the protein CASSSQGARLNEQFF. The complete variable domain, with remaining parts taken from reference TRBV7-3 and TRBJ2-1, reads GAGVSQTPSNKVTEKGKYVELRCDPISGHTALYWYRQSLGQGPEFLIYFQGTGAADDSGLPNDRFFAVRPEGSVSTLKIQRTERGDSAVYLCASSSQGARLNEQFFGPGTRLTVL.

This clone came up once. CDR3 residues: CASSRLWRKGLPNTEAFF. The CDR3 nucleotides read TGCGCCAGCAGCCGGCTGTGGAGGAAAGGTCTGCCGAACACTGAAGCTTTCTTT. The V call is TRBV5-1, the J call TRBJ1-1; no clear D gene. Germline loops: CDR1 SGHRS, CDR2 YFSETQ. Trimming took 4 bases from V and 1 from J, leaving 23 bases between them. The CDR3 is 18 amino acids.

The rearrangement joins TRBV6-1 to TRBJ1-5, with D maybe TRBD1 (5 bases). The CDR3 totals 14 residues. Trimming stripped 6 bases from V and 0 bases from J, with 9 bases between. Germline CDR1 is MNHNS and CDR2 is SASEGT. This CDR3 reads CASSVTDSNQPQHF. The CDR3 region has the DNA TGTGCCAGCAGCGTGACAGATAGCAATCAGCCCCAGCATTTT.

The chain has TRBV30 and TRBJ1-5, with D unclear. CDR1 GTSNPN and CDR2 SVGIG come from the germline V gene (reference sequence). This CDR3 has 15 amino acids. The germline V and J ends were trimmed by 3 bases and 1 base, with 13 bases remaining between them. This CDR3 reads CAWSGVGWSNQPQHF. CDR3 coding DNA: TGTGCCTGGAGCGGGGTAGGGTGGAGCAATCAGCCCCAGCATTTT.

CDR3 in DNA: TGTGCCAGCTCACCAAGTTCCGTACAGGGTACGCAGTATTTT. Translating it yields CASSPSSVQGTQYF. The V gene is TRBV18, the J gene TRBJ2-3, with D perhaps TRBD1 (6 bases). V was pared by 2 bases and J by 8 bases, with 14 bases between. Germline CDR1 and CDR2: KGHSH and LQKENI. The CDR3 covers 14 residues. The variable domain in full, completed from reference TRBV18 and TRBJ2-3, reads NAGVMQNPRHLVRRRGQEARLRCSPMKGHSHVYWYRQLPEEGLKFMVYLQKENIIDESGMPKERFSAEFPKEGPSILRIQQVVRGDSAAYFCASSPSSVQGTQYFGPGTRLTVL.

The CDR3 loop is CASSILAGGGYTQYF. The DNA of the CDR3 is TGTGCCAGCAGTATACTAGCGGGGGGGGGATATACGCAGTATTTT. The chain recombines TRBV28 with TRBJ2-3, with 13 positions matching TRBD2. The CDR3 contains 15 residues. Germline CDR1 is MDHEN and CDR2 is SYDVKM. J lost 7 bases, V lost 5 bases, and 6 bases had no gene match.

The V gene is TRBV6-1, the J gene TRBJ1-5; a possible D gene is TRBD1 (5 bases). V was cut by 1 base and J by 7 bases, with 11 bases left in between. This CDR3 spans 14 amino acids. Germline assignment: CDR1 MNHNS and CDR2 SASEGT. Written as DNA, the CDR3 is TGTGCCAGCAGTGAAGGGGGGGGAGGGCAGCCCCAGCATTTT. Translating it yields CASSEGGGGQPQHF.